This entry lists 14 T cell receptor beta chains sequenced from one sample in a study of blood T cell repertoires in COVID-19. Assay: immunoSEQ multiplex PCR; the TCRdb copy retains only in-frame clones and omits some. The table has fewer than 250,000 clones, around 91% seen once. What was sequenced was PBMCs or T cells enriched from blood (not recorded which). These receptors were taken from a man younger than 40 who had been exposed to COVID-19.

The chain carries TRBV6-5 and TRBJ1-3, with D possibly matching TRBD1 (5 bases). The CDR3 loop spans 12 amino acids. CDR1 and CDR2 (germline): MNHEY, SVGAGI. Trimming removed 9 bases from V and 2 bases from J, with 8 bases in between. CDR3 in amino acids: CASETAGNTIYF. As DNA, the CDR3 is TGTGCCAGTGAGACAGCTGGAAACACCATATATTTT.

This chain uses TRBV4-1 with TRBJ2-1; possibly TRBD1 for D (6 bases). V was cut by 3 bases and J by 2 bases, with 20 bases left in between. The V gene's germline CDR1 is MGHRA and CDR2 YSYEKL. The CDR3 runs to 18 residues. Written as DNA, the CDR3 is TGCGCCAGCAGCCACCATGATGCACAGGGCCTACCCTACAATGAGCAGTTCTTC. Amino acid sequence: CASSHHDAQGLPYNEQFF.

The chain recombines TRBV15 with TRBJ1-2, with 8 bases identical to TRBD1. Germline lookup yields CDR1 LNHNV and CDR2 YYDKDF (reference sequence). Unmatched junction bases numbered 8, after V lost 0 bases and J lost 8 bases. CDR3 length equals 15 residues. This chain's CDR3 is CATSRDRRQGNGYTF. CDR3 DNA: TGTGCCACCAGCAGAGATAGGCGACAGGGGAACGGCTACACCTTC.

The rearrangement uses TRBV27 and TRBJ1-1; no firm D call. Deletions cut 6 bases from V and 1 base from J, with 12 bases between. Germline CDR1 reads MNHEY; CDR2 reads SMNVEV (reference sequence). The CDR3 is 14 residues long. The CDR3 region is CASSSFDKNTEAFF. The CDR3 DNA follows: TGTGCCAGCAGCAGCTTCGACAAGAACACTGAAGCTTTCTTT.

The gene calls are TRBV13 and TRBJ2-7, with D perhaps matching TRBD2 (5 bases). The V gene's germline CDR1 is PRHDT and CDR2 FYEKMQ (reference sequence). The CDR3 loop spans 14 amino acids. The V end lost 1 base, the J end lost 3 bases, and 10 bases lay between the germline ends. CDR3 region: CASSLERRSYEQYF. CDR3 bases: TGTGCCAGCAGCTTAGAACGGAGGAGCTACGAGCAGTACTTC.

V is TRBV9 and J is TRBJ2-2, with D possibly matching TRBD1 (6 bases). V shed 1 base and J shed 4 bases, with 8 bases lying between them. The CDR3 covers 14 residues. CDR1 and CDR2 (germline): SGDLS, YYNGEE. This CDR3 reads CASSVIGGTGELFF. The CDR3 DNA follows: TGTGCCAGCAGCGTAATAGGGGGCACCGGGGAGCTGTTTTTT.

This rearrangement joins TRBV21-1 to TRBJ2-7; the table's D call TRBD2 went unverified against the DNA. TRBV21-1 is flagged as a pseudogene. The CDR3 is 13 amino acids. DNA of the CDR3: TGTGCCACCGGGACTCGAGTGGCTTACGAGCAGTACTTC. Translating it yields CATGTRVAYEQYF.

This chain links TRBV27 with TRBJ1-4; D possibly corresponds to TRBD1 (5 bases). This CDR3 comprises 15 residues. CDR1 is MNHEY and CDR2 is SMNVEV in the germline V gene (reference sequence). Trimming shortened V by 3 bases and J by 8 bases, and 16 bases separated the two germline ends. The chain's CDR3 is CASSFRSGGREKLFF. CDR3 DNA sequence: TGTGCCAGCAGTTTTCGCTCCGGGGGGAGAGAAAAACTGTTTTTT. Full variable domain (rest looked up from reference TRBV27 and TRBJ1-4): EAQVTQNPRYLITVTGKKLTVTCSQNMNHEYMSWYRQDPGLGLRQIYYSMNVEVTDKGDVPEGYKVSRKEKRNFPLILESPSPNQTSLYFCASSFRSGGREKLFFGSGTQLSVL.

This chain connects TRBV5-1 to TRBJ1-1; no clear D. This CDR3 spans 13 amino acids. Germline CDR1 and CDR2: SGHRS and YFSETQ. V was trimmed by 0 bases and J by 4 bases, leaving 7 bases between them. The CDR3 protein is CASSLDGFTEAFF. The CDR3 region has the DNA TGCGCCAGCAGCTTGGACGGGTTCACTGAAGCTTTCTTT. Supplemented by reference TRBV5-1 and TRBJ1-1, the full variable domain reads KAGVTQTPRYLIKTRGQQVTLSCSPISGHRSVSWYQQTPGQGLQFLFEYFSETQRNKGNFPGRFSGRQFSNSRSEMNVSTLELGDSALYLCASSLDGFTEAFFGQGTRLTVV.

This sequence joins TRBV2 and TRBJ2-5; D may be TRBD2 (5 bases). Germline CDR1 SNHLY, CDR2 FYNNEI. The CDR3 loop spans 14 amino acids. The V end lost 11 bases, the J end lost 2 bases, and 18 bases lay between the germline ends. The DNA for the CDR3 is TGTGCCGCACGGGGATCAAATATTCAAGAGACCCAGTACTTC. Its translation: CAARGSNIQETQYF.

The chain is built from TRBV18 and TRBJ2-4; no definite D call. This CDR3 has 13 amino acids. Trimming removed 0 bases from V and 4 bases from J, with 4 bases in between. Germline lookup yields CDR1 KGHSH and CDR2 LQKENI. The CDR3 spells CASSPPQKNIQYF. The CDR3 nucleotides are TGTGCCAGCTCACCACCCCAGAAAAACATTCAGTACTTC.

The V and J genes are TRBV6-2 or TRBV6-3 and TRBJ2-5; the match to TRBD2 covers 8 bases. From germline, CDR1 is MNHEY and CDR2 SVGEGT. The CDR3 spans 16 residues. The trim removed 2 bases at V and 4 bases at J, leaving 9 bases unmatched. The DNA for the CDR3 is TGTGCCAGCAGTTACAAGCGGGGGACCTCCTCAGAGACCCAGTACTTC. Protein sequence: CASSYKRGTSSETQYF.

CDR3 nucleotide sequence: TGTGCCAGCAGTCAGGGCTCCTATAATTCACCCCTCCACTTT. It translates to CASSQGSYNSPLHF. J is TRBJ1-6 and V is TRBV6-5; a weak D match, TRBD1 (5 bases). The CDR3 loop spans 14 amino acids. Germline CDR1 reads MNHEY; CDR2 reads SVGAGI. V lost 5 bases and J 0 bases, leaving 5 bases between the germline ends.

The CDR3 loop reads CASSLAGGNEQFF. In DNA, the CDR3 is TGTGCCAGCAGCTTAGCGGGGGGAAATGAGCAGTTCTTC. The chain uses TRBV7-9 and TRBJ2-1; a possible D gene is TRBD2 (6 bases). The CDR3 runs 13 residues. The germline V and J ends were trimmed by 0 bases and 7 bases, with 7 bases remaining between them. Germline CDR1 is SEHNR and CDR2 is FQNEAQ (reference sequence).